This TCR beta chain was found in a study of Graves' ophthalmopathy and Graves' hyperthyroidism. Germline-derived CDR1 and CDR2 are MGHDK and SYGVNS. This CDR3 region has 15 residues. Trimming at V came to 8 bases and at J to 2 bases, leaving 9 bases not matched to a gene. Patients with other autoimmune diseases, uncontrolled infections, pregnancy or lactation were excluded. Scientists amplified the TCR beta CDR3 regions from RNA transcripts. Second-round multiplex PCR came after first-round RT-PCR with HTBI primers. TCRdb passed the multiplex PCR reads through MiXCR, listing each CDR3 protein once. The sample lists over a million distinct CDR3 sequences; about 40% were seen once.

This clonotype was obtained from an adult man with Graves' hyperthyroidism. Source material: peripheral blood or thyroid tissue (not recorded which). The V and J genes are TRBV25-1 and TRBJ1-2, with 9 nucleotides matching TRBD1. CDR3 sequence: CASERTGDSNYGYTF. Written as DNA, the CDR3 is TGTGCCAGCGAAAGGACAGGGGACTCCAACTATGGCTACACCTTC.